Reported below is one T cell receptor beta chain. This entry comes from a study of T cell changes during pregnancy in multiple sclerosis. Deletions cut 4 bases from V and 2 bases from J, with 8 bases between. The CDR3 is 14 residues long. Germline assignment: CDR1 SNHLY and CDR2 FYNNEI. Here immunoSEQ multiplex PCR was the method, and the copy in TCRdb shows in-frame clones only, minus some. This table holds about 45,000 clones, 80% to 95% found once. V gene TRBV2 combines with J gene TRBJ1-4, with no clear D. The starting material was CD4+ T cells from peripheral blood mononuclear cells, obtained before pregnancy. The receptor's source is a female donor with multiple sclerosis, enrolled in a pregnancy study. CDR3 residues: CASSGWATNEKLFF. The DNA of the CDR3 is TGTGCCAGCAGTGGTTGGGCGACTAATGAAAAACTGTTTTTT.